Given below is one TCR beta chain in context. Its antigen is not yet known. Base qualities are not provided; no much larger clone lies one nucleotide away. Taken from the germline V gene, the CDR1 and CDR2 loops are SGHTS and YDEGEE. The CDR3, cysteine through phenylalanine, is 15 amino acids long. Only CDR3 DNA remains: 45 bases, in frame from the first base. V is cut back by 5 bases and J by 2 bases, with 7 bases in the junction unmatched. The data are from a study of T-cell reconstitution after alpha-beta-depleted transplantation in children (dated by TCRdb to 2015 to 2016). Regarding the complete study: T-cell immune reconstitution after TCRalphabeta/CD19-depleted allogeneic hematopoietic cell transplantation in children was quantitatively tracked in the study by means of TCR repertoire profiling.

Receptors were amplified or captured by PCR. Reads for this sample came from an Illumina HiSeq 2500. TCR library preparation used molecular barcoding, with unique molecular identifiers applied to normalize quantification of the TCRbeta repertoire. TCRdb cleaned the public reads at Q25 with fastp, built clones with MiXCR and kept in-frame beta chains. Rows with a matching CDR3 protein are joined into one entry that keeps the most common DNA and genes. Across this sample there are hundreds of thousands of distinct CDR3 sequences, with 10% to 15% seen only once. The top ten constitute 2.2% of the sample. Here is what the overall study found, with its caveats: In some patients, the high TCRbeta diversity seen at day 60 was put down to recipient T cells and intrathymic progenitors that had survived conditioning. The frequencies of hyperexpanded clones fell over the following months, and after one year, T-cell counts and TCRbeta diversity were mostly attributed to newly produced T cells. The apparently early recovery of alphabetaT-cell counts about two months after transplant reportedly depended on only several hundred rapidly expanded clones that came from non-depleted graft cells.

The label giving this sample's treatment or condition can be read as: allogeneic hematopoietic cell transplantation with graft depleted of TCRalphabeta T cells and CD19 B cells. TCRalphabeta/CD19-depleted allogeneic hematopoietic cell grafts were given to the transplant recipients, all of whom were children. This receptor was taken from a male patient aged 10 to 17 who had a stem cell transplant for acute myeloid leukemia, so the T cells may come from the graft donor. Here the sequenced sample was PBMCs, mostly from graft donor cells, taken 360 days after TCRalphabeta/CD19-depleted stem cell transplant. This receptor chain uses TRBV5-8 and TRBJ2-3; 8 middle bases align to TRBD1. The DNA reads TGTGCCAGCAGTATGGACAGGGCAAACACAGATACGCAGTATTTT. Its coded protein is CASSMDRANTDTQYF.